This T cell receptor (beta chain) was sequenced for a study of shared clonotypes between healthy human individuals. Clones were read by immunoSEQ multiplex PCR, and TCRdb kept only the in-frame ones, dropping some. The sample yields around 500,000 clones, more than 65% seen once. Germline CDR1 and CDR2: WSHSY and SAAADI. The CDR3 runs 16 residues. After removal of 7 bases from V and 4 bases from J, the junction contained 11 bases not matched to a gene. The chain uses TRBV10-2 and TRBJ2-1; 9 nucleotides agree with TRBD1. The sample was PBMCs. The sequence came from a middle-aged woman in good health. Some clones in this sample may be carry-over from other donors' samples. CDR3 protein: CASNDRGTWNYNEQFF. In nucleotides, the CDR3 is TGCGCCAGCAATGACAGGGGGACCTGGAATTACAATGAGCAGTTCTTC.